Listed below are T cell receptor beta chains from one sample, sequenced in a study of shared clonotypes between healthy human individuals. Measured with immunoSEQ multiplex PCR; TCRdb has only the in-frame clones, and not every one. The sample lists around 2.5 million clones, under 95% seen once, with about 0.38% in the top ten. Sequencing input: naive CD4+ T cells from PBMCs. The receptor source for this set is a man aged 18 to 29 in good health. Some clones in this sample may be carry-over from other donors' samples. The CDR3 runs from the conserved cysteine through the conserved F or W. The D gene is left open where the match is weak. The size field is filled for only some rows; it gives once, few, many or a size class.

V,size,J,D,DNA,CDR3
TRBV28,NA,TRBJ2-7,NA,TGTGCCAGCAGTCTAGGGGTGCCAATGCACGAGCAGTACTTC,CASSLGVPMHEQYF
TRBV7-9,NA,TRBJ2-5,TRBD1,TGTGCCAGCAGCTATGACAGGGGGCAGAAGGAGACCCAGTACTTC,CASSYDRGQKETQYF
TRBV7-8,once,TRBJ2-1,NA,TGTGCCAGCAGCTTAGGGTCCGGGACTCCATCCTACAATGAGCAGTTCTTC,CASSLGSGTPSYNEQFF
TRBV15,once,TRBJ2-3,NA,TGTGCCACCAGCAGAGCCCCAGCAGATACGCAGTATTTT,CATSRAPADTQYF
TRBV2,NA,TRBJ1-4,NA,TGTGCCAGCAGTGGACGGTGGGATGAAAAACTGTTTTTT,CASSGRWDEKLFF
TRBV5-1,NA,TRBJ2-5,NA,TGCGCCAGCAGCTTGTTGAGGTTTCGGGAGACCCAGTACTTC,CASSLLRFRETQYF
TRBV7-2,NA,TRBJ1-1,NA,TGTGCCAGCAGCTTAGGGGGGGCTGGGGACACTGAAGCTTTCTTT,CASSLGGAGDTEAFF
TRBV30,NA,TRBJ2-1,TRBD1,TGTGCCTGGAGTGTCCCAGGGTTCGTACCCGGACAGGGGGCGAATGAGCAGTTCTTC,CAWSVPGFVPGQGANEQFF
TRBV10-3,once,TRBJ2-7,TRBD1,TGTGCCACTAGACCGGGACAGGGGGACTACGAGCAGTACTTC,CATRPGQGDYEQYF
TRBV7-8,NA,TRBJ1-2,NA,TGTGCCAGCAGCACACCCCAGGGGTACGGCTACACCTTC,CASSTPQGYGYTF
TRBV5-6,NA,TRBJ2-1,TRBD2,TGTGCCAGCAGCTTGCTAGCTAGCGGGAGGATTGAGCAGTTCTTC,CASSLLASGRIEQFF
TRBV9,NA,TRBJ2-5,NA,TGTGCCAGCAGCCGAACCCAGGGGAACCTCCAAGAGACCCAGTACTTC,CASSRTQGNLQETQYF
TRBV19,NA,TRBJ1-1,NA,TGTGCCAGTAGTATAAGTGGCAGAGTGAACACTGAAGCTTTCTTT,CASSISGRVNTEAFF
TRBV7-2,NA,TRBJ1-2,TRBD1,TGTGCCAGCAGCTCTCGCCCATCGATACAGGGGGCCTATGGCTACACCTTC,CASSSRPSIQGAYGYTF
TRBV18,NA,TRBJ2-3,TRBD2,TGTGCCAGCTCACCACTTGCTAGCGGGACGGGTACAGATACGCAGTATTTT,CASSPLASGTGTDTQYF
TRBV5-4,NA,TRBJ2-5,TRBD2,TGTGCCAGCAGCCCCGGACTAGCGGGAGGGTTGGCCCAGTACTTC,CASSPGLAGGLAQYF
TRBV4-2,NA,TRBJ2-7,NA,TGTGCCACCGGGACTGTTACCCTAAACGAGCAGTACTTC,CATGTVTLNEQYF
TRBV4-1,NA,TRBJ2-1,TRBD2,TGCGCCAGCAGCCAAGACCCAGCGGGAACCTCCTACAATGAGCAGTTCTTC,CASSQDPAGTSYNEQFF
TRBV7-8,NA,TRBJ2-5,NA,TGTGCCAGCAGCCAGCGGACGATTCAAGAGACCCAGTACTTC,CASSQRTIQETQYF
TRBV28,NA,TRBJ1-2,NA,TGTGCCAGCAGTTTGTTCAACTATGGCTACACCTTC,CASSLFNYGYTF
TRBV5-1,NA,TRBJ1-4,NA,TGCGCCAGCAGCGGCGGGACGGGCGGTGAAAAACTGTTTTTT,CASSGGTGGEKLFF
TRBV4-2,once,TRBJ2-7,TRBD2,TGTGCCTCCAAGGGGCTAGCGGGAGGTTCCTACGAGCAGTACTTC,CASKGLAGGSYEQYF